Listed below are T cell receptor beta chains from one sample, sequenced in a study of blood T cell repertoires in COVID-19. The assay was immunoSEQ multiplex PCR, and TCRdb's table has in-frame clones only and misses some. The sample carries 270,000 or so clones, 83% recorded once. The source material was peripheral blood. The receptors were sampled from a woman in her forties or fifties who had recovered from COVID-19. The CDR3 runs from the conserved cysteine through the conserved F or W. A D gene is named only where the DNA matches it firmly. The listing skips clone size in some rows; elsewhere it reads once, few, many or a size class.

D | J | size | V | CDR3 | DNA
TRBD1 | TRBJ2-7 | NA | TRBV28 | CASGLQGAYEQYF | TGTGCCAGCGGCCTACAGGGGGCCTACGAGCAGTACTTC
TRBD1 | TRBJ1-5 | NA | TRBV4-3 | CASSQDLRAGGGQPQHF | TGCGCCAGCAGCCAAGACCTCCGGGCAGGGGGCGGCCAGCCCCAGCATTTT
TRBD2 | TRBJ2-2 | NA | TRBV28 | CASSSPGTSGWVAGELFF | TGTGCCAGCAGTTCCCCCGGGACTAGCGGTTGGGTGGCCGGGGAGCTGTTTTTT
NA | TRBJ2-1 | once | TRBV30 | CAWRPSGQTGEQFF | TGTGCCTGGAGACCGAGCGGTCAGACGGGTGAGCAGTTCTTC
NA | TRBJ2-5 | NA | TRBV5-1 | CASSPSSEETQYF | TGCGCCAGCAGCCCTTCTAGCGAAGAGACCCAGTACTTC
TRBD1 | TRBJ2-1 | NA | TRBV7-3 | CASSSHTGQGGIQQFF | TGTGCCAGCAGCTCCCACACAGGACAGGGGGGGATTCAGCAGTTCTTC
TRBD1 | TRBJ1-2 | NA | TRBV7-3 | CASSQGPGGYGYTF | TGTGCCAGCAGCCAGGGGCCAGGGGGCTATGGCTACACCTTC
NA | TRBJ2-2 | NA | TRBV4-2 | CASSLVSDTGELFF | TGTGCCAGCAGCCTGGTATCGGACACCGGGGAGCTGTTTTTT
NA | TRBJ1-5 | NA | TRBV19 | CASSIDREGNQPQHF | TGTGCCAGTAGTATAGACAGGGAAGGCAATCAGCCCCAGCATTTT
TRBD1 | TRBJ2-3 | NA | TRBV11-1 | CASSLRQGGFTDTQYF | TGTGCCAGCAGCCTCCGACAGGGGGGTTTCACAGATACGCAGTATTTT
TRBD1 | TRBJ2-7 | NA | TRBV28 | CASRSIPGQGNYEQYF | TGTGCCAGCAGATCAATCCCGGGACAGGGAAACTACGAGCAGTACTTC
TRBD1 | TRBJ2-5 | once | TRBV10-3 | CAISESDRSGETQYF | TGTGCCATCAGTGAGTCGGACAGGTCAGGAGAGACCCAGTACTTC
NA | TRBJ1-6 | NA | TRBV5-4 | CASSLNLAGLSPLHF | TGTGCCAGCAGCTTGAATCTGGCAGGCCTTTCACCCCTCCACTTT
TRBD1 | TRBJ2-3 | NA | TRBV9 | CASSPRGPRSSTDTQYF | TGTGCCAGCAGCCCGAGGGGGCCGCGGTCTAGCACAGATACGCAGTATTTT
NA | TRBJ1-1 | NA | TRBV7-3 | CASSPIPADMNTEAFF | TGTGCCAGCAGCCCCATCCCGGCAGACATGAACACTGAAGCTTTCTTT
NA | TRBJ2-2 | NA | TRBV7-2 | CASSFGTTNTGELFF | TGTGCCAGCAGCTTCGGGACAACGAACACCGGGGAGCTGTTTTTT